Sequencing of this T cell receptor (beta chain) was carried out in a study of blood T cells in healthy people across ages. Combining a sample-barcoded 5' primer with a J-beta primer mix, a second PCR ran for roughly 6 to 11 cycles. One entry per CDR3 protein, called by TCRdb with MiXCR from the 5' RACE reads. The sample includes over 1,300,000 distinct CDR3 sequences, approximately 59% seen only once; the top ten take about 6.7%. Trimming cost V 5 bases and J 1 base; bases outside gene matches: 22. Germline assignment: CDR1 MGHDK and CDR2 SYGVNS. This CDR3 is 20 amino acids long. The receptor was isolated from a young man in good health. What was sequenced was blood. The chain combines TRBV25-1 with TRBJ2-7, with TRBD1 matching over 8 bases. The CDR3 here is CASSSRSRYQTTGASYEQYF. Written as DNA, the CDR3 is TGTGCCAGCAGTTCCCGGTCCCGATACCAAACGACAGGGGCATCCTACGAGCAGTACTTC.